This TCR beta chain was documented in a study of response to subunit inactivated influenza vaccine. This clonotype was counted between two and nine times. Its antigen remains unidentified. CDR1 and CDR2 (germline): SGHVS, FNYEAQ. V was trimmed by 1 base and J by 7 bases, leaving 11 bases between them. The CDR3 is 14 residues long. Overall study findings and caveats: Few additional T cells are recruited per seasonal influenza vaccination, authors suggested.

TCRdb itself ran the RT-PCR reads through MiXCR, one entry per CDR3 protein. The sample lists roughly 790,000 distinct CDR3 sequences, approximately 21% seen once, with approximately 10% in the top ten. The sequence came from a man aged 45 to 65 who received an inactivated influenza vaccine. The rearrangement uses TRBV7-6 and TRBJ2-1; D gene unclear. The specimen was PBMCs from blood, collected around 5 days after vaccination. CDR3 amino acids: CASSLDLAANEQFF. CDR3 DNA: TGTGCCAGCAGCTTAGATTTGGCGGCGAATGAGCAGTTCTTC.